This record covers a single TCR beta chain. Its antigen is undetermined. This entry is derived from a study of post-analysis software for immune sequencing data. In germline, CDR1 is SGHRS, CDR2 YFSETQ. The CDR3 loop spans 19 amino acids. Deletions cut 2 bases from V and 5 bases from J, with 29 bases between. Findings of the study overall: With F measure, samples from one preparation batch clustered together strongly. Comparison of patients with controls showed five TRBV segments more frequent in patients, TRBV5-6, TRBV5-1 and TRBV20-1 among them. Multiple sclerosis was associated with a significant reduction in normalized Chao1 diversity relative to controls.

Every TCR beta cDNA library bore unique molecular identifiers. TCRdb fed the PCR reads into MiXCR, producing one record per CDR3 protein. In the table there are about 800,000 distinct CDR3 sequences, 30% of which are singletons. V gene TRBV5-1 combines with J gene TRBJ2-7; D remains ambiguous. The material sequenced was blood. This receptor was taken from a girl between 10 and 17 years old with multiple sclerosis. Written as DNA, the CDR3 is TGCGCCAGCAGCTTTGCAAGTCGGAGTAACGCCCCAGGTAGGAACGAGCAGTACTTC. As protein: CASSFASRSNAPGRNEQYF.